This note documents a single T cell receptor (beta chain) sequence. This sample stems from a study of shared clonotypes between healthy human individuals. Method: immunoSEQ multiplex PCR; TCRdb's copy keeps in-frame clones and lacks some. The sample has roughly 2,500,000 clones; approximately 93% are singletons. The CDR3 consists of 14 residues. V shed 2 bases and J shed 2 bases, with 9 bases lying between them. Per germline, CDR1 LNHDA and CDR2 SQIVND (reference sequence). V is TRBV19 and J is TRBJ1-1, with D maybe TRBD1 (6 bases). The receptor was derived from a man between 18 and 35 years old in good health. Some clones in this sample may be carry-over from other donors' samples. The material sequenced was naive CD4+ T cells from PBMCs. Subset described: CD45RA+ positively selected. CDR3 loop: CASSIRQDNTEAFF. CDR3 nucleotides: TGTGCCAGTAGTATACGACAGGATAACACTGAAGCTTTCTTT.